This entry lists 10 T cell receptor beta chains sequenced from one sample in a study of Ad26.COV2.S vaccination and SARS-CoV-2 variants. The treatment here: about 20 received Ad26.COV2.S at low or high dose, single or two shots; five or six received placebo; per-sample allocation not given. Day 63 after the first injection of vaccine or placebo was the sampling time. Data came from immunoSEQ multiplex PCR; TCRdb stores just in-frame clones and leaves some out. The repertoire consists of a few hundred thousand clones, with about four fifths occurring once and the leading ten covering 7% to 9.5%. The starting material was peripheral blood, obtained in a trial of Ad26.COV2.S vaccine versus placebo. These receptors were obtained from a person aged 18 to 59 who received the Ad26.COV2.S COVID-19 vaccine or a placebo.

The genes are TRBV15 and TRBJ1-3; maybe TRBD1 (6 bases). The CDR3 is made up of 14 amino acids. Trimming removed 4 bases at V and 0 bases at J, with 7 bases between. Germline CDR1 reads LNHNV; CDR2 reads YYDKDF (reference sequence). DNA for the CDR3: TGTGCCACCAGCAAGGACAGCTCTGGAAACACCATATATTTT. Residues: CATSKDSSGNTIYF.

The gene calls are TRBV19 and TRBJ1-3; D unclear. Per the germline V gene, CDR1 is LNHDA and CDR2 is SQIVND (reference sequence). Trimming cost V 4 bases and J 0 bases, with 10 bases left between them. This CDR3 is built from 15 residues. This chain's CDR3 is CASSNLRYSGNTIYF. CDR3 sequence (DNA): TGTGCCAGTAGTAACCTCAGGTACTCTGGAAACACCATATATTTT.

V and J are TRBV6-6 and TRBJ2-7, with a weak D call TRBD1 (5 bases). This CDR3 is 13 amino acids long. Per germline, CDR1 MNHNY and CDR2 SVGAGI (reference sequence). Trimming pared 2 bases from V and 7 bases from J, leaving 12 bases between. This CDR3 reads CASSYRQGLEQYF. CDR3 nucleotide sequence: TGTGCCAGCAGTTACAGGCAGGGCCTAGAGCAGTACTTC.

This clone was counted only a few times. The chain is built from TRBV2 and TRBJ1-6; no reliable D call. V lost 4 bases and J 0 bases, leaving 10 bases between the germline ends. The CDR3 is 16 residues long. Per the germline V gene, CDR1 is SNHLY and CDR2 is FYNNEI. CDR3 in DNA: TGTGCCAGCAGTGGGACCACCGTCTCCTATAATTCACCCCTCCACTTT. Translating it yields CASSGTTVSYNSPLHF.

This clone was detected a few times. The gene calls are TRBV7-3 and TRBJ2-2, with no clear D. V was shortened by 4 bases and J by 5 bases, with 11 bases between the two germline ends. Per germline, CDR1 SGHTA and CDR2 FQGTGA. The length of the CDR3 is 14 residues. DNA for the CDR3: TGTGCCAGCAGCTCCCGAGGATTTACCGGGGAGCTGTTTTTT. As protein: CASSSRGFTGELFF. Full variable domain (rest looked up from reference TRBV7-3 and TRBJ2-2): GAGVSQTPSNKVTEKGKYVELRCDPISGHTALYWYRQSLGQGPEFLIYFQGTGAADDSGLPNDRFFAVRPEGSVSTLKIQRTERGDSAVYLCASSSRGFTGELFFGEGSRLTVL.

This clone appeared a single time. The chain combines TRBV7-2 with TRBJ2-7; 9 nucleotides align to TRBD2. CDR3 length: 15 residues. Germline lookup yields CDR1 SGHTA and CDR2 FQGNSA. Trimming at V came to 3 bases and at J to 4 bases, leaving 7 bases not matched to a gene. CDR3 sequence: CASSLGSGGTYEQYF. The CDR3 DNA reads TGTGCCAGCAGCTTGGGTAGCGGGGGAACTTACGAGCAGTACTTC.

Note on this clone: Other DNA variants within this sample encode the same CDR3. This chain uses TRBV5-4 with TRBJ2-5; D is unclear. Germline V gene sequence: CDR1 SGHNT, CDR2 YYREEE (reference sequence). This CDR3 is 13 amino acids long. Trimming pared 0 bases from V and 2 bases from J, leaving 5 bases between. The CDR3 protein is CASSLGLQETQYF. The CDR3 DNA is TGTGCCAGCAGCTTGGGCCTACAAGAGACCCAGTACTTC.

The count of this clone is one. CDR3 residues: CASSYERVAGNTIYF. The CDR3 DNA reads as TGTGCCAGCAGTTACGAAAGGGTGGCTGGAAACACCATATATTTT. V gene TRBV6-5 combines with J gene TRBJ1-3; no reliable D call. The CDR3 runs to 15 residues. V lost 2 bases to trimming and J lost 2 bases, with 10 bases between them. The germline gives CDR1 MNHEY, CDR2 SVGAGI.

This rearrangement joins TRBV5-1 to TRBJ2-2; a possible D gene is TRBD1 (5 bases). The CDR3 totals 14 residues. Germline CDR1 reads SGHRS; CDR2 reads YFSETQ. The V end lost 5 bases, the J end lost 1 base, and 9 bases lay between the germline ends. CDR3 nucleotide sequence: TGCGCCAGCAGGGGCAGGGTGAACACCGGGGAGCTGTTTTTT. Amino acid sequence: CASRGRVNTGELFF.

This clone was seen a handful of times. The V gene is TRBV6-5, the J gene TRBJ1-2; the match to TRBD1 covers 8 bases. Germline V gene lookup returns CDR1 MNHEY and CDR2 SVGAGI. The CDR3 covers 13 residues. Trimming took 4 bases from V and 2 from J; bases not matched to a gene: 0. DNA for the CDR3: TGTGCCAGCAGTTGGACAGGGAACTATGGCTACACCTTC. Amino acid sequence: CASSWTGNYGYTF.